This passage covers 31 T cell receptor beta chains from one sample sequenced in a study of CD8+ T cells in alopecia areata. It was cDNA, reverse transcribed from extracted RNA, that served as the sequencing template. The data were produced by immunoSEQ multiplex PCR, yet TCRdb's version contains in-frame clones alone and is incomplete. The table shows about 150,000 clones, with under 60% occurring only once. The source was CD8+ T cells sorted from blood, collected at week 0. These receptor sequences come from a human donor with alopecia areata.

The rearrangement joins TRBV9 to TRBJ2-1; 7 bases align to TRBD2. The CDR3 extends over 16 amino acids. Unmatched junction bases numbered 9, after V lost 3 bases and J lost 3 bases. Germline V gene data show CDR1 as SGDLS and CDR2 as YYNGEE. The CDR3 protein is CASSDLGGTRYNEQFF. CDR3 bases: TGTGCCAGCAGCGACCTGGGGGGGACGCGCTACAATGAGCAGTTCTTC.

The V and J genes are TRBV29-1 and TRBJ2-2; the match to TRBD2 covers 8 bases. CDR1 is SQVTM, CDR2 ANQGSEA, per germline. Trimming removed 5 bases from V and 1 base from J; junction bases left unmatched: 9. This CDR3 region has 16 residues. CDR3: CSVLDRTSRNTGELFF. The CDR3 bases are TGCAGCGTTCTAGACCGGACTAGCCGGAACACCGGGGAGCTGTTTTTT.

As for this clone: This sample includes further DNA sequences coding for the same CDR3. V and J are TRBV30 and TRBJ1-1; unclear D gene. The CDR3 has 11 amino acids. Germline V gene data show CDR1 as GTSNPN and CDR2 as SVGIG (reference sequence). V shed 0 bases and J shed 4 bases, with 3 bases lying between them. The DNA of the CDR3 is TGTGCCTGGAGTGTAAGCACTGAAGCTTTCTTT. Amino acid sequence: CAWSVSTEAFF.

The rearrangement uses TRBV29-1 and TRBJ2-7; a possible D gene is TRBD2 (6 bases). Trimming cost V 7 bases and J 1 base, with 11 bases left between them. The CDR3 consists of 12 residues. CDR1 is SQVTM, CDR2 ANQGSEA, per germline. The CDR3 here is CSGDFLSYEQYF. CDR3 bases: TGCAGCGGGGACTTTTTATCCTACGAGCAGTACTTC.

This clone turned up a few times. The V gene is TRBV29-1, the J gene TRBJ2-1; no clear D gene. The germline gives CDR1 SQVTM, CDR2 ANQGSEA. The CDR3 covers 12 residues. With 4 bases removed from V and 8 bases from J, the gap between germline ends came to 12 bases. CDR3 sequence reads: CSVAGSNHEQFF. The CDR3 coding sequence is TGCAGCGTTGCGGGCAGCAATCATGAGCAGTTCTTC.

This chain joins TRBV11-2 and TRBJ2-2; possibly TRBD2 for D (6 bases). The germline gives CDR1 SGHAT, CDR2 FQNNGV. The CDR3 is 17 amino acids. The V end was cut by 3 bases, the J end by 3 bases, with 17 bases between. The CDR3 protein is CASSFPLATPDTGELFF. CDR3 DNA sequence: TGTGCCAGCAGCTTTCCCCTAGCGACCCCCGACACCGGGGAGCTGTTTTTT.

The V gene is TRBV15, the J gene TRBJ2-3; no reliable D call. The V gene's germline CDR1 is LNHNV and CDR2 YYDKDF (reference sequence). V gave up 1 base and J gave up 1 base, with 12 bases separating them. The length of the CDR3 is 16 residues. CDR3 amino acids: CATSRVGVDRTDTQYF. CDR3 coding DNA: TGTGCCACCAGCAGAGTCGGTGTTGATCGCACAGATACGCAGTATTTT.

The chain combines TRBV9 with TRBJ2-3; a weak D match, TRBD2 (5 bases). This CDR3 region has 14 residues. Germline CDR1 is SGDLS and CDR2 is YYNGEE. Trimming pared 4 bases from V and 3 bases from J, leaving 12 bases between. The CDR3 sequence is CASSTGYGTDTQYF. The CDR3, as DNA: TGTGCCAGCAGCACGGGGTATGGGACAGATACGCAGTATTTT. Looking up the rest from reference TRBV9 and TRBJ2-3 gives the full variable domain: DSGVTQTPKHLITATGQRVTLRCSPRSGDLSVYWYQQSLDQGLQFLIQYYNGEERAKGNILERFSAQQFPDLHSELNLSSLELGDSALYFCASSTGYGTDTQYFGPGTRLTVL.

V and J are TRBV10-3 and TRBJ1-2, with D perhaps TRBD1 (5 bases). CDR1 is ENHRY and CDR2 is SYGVKD in the germline V gene. V was pared by 6 bases and J by 3 bases, with 14 bases between. The CDR3 extends over 14 amino acids. The CDR3 sequence is CAIRPDGTDYGYTF. The CDR3 nucleotides read TGTGCCATCAGGCCCGACGGGACGGACTATGGCTACACCTTC.

This clone has a handful of counts. The rearrangement joins TRBV2 to TRBJ2-7; D gene unclear. V was trimmed by 6 bases and J by 7 bases, leaving 10 bases between them. The CDR3 totals 11 residues. The germline CDR1 and CDR2 sequences are SNHLY and FYNNEI. DNA for the CDR3: TGTGCCAGCAGCCCCAGAGATGAGCAGTACTTC. This translates into CASSPRDEQYF.

This clone was observed a handful of times. This sequence joins TRBV19 and TRBJ1-1; D unresolved. CDR3 length equals 8 residues. Germline loops: CDR1 LNHDA, CDR2 SQIVND (reference sequence). The chain's CDR3 is CRSGQAFF. CDR3 DNA: TGTCGTTCCGGGCAAGCTTTCTTT.

The chain recombines TRBV30 with TRBJ2-3; 7 nucleotides line up with TRBD1. The CDR3 loop spans 14 amino acids. From germline, CDR1 is GTSNPN and CDR2 SVGIG (reference sequence). V gave up 1 base and J gave up 6 bases; unmatched junction bases: 7. CDR3 sequence: CAWSETTGWDTQYF. The CDR3 region has the DNA TGTGCCTGGAGTGAGACGACAGGGTGGGATACGCAGTATTTT.

This clone came up a few times. This chain links TRBV11-2 with TRBJ1-4, with a possible D match to TRBD1 (5 bases). Germline V gene lookup returns CDR1 SGHAT and CDR2 FQNNGV. This CDR3 comprises 15 residues. Trimming pared 5 bases from V and 7 bases from J, leaving 17 bases between. This CDR3 is CASSPSRNQGEKLFF. The CDR3 DNA sequence: TGTGCCAGCAGCCCTTCGAGGAACCAGGGTGAAAAACTGTTTTTT.

This clone came up a few times. The chain uses TRBV29-1 and TRBJ2-2, with D possibly being TRBD1 or TRBD2 (6 bases each). The CDR3 is 15 amino acids. The V gene lost 3 bases and the J gene lost 3 bases, with 14 bases spanning the gap. Germline V gene lookup returns CDR1 SQVTM and CDR2 ANQGSEA. The DNA for the CDR3 is TGCAGCGTTGAGAGGCCGGGGGCGGACACCGGGGAGCTGTTTTTT. Protein product: CSVERPGADTGELFF.

The V and J genes are TRBV27 and TRBJ2-3, with D perhaps matching TRBD1 (6 bases). Between the trimmed V and J ends, which lost 6 bases and 2 bases, there was a span of 18 bases. The CDR3 is made up of 16 amino acids. Germline CDR1 is MNHEY and CDR2 is SMNVEV (reference sequence). CDR3 DNA: TGTGCCAGCAGCATCACAGGGTGGGGGCACACAGATACGCAGTATTTT. Amino acid sequence: CASSITGWGHTDTQYF.

This sequence joins TRBV5-6 and TRBJ1-5; D unresolved. This CDR3 is built from 15 residues. Germline V gene lookup returns CDR1 SGHDT and CDR2 YYEEEE. Between the trimmed V and J ends, which lost 0 bases and 2 bases, there was a span of 9 bases. The CDR3 DNA reads as TGTGCCAGCAGCTTGGCCAGGCAGGGCAATCAGCCCCAGCATTTT. It codes for CASSLARQGNQPQHF.

CDR3 nucleotide sequence: TGCAGCGTTGAACAGGTGGGGGACACTGAAGCTTTCTTT. It translates to CSVEQVGDTEAFF. This sequence joins TRBV29-1 and TRBJ1-1; D may be TRBD1 (5 bases). V was cut by 2 bases and J by 3 bases, with 10 bases left in between. Germline assignment: CDR1 SQVTM and CDR2 ANQGSEA. There are 13 residues in the CDR3.

Worth noting for this clone: The identical CDR3 is also encoded by other nucleotide sequences in the sample. This chain uses TRBV5-6 with TRBJ1-1; D is perhaps TRBD1 (5 bases). This CDR3 comprises 12 residues. CDR1 and CDR2 (germline): SGHDT, YYEEEE. With 4 bases removed from V and 2 bases from J, the gap between germline ends came to 6 bases. CDR3 DNA: TGTGCCAGCAGCAGGGGCAACACTGAAGCTTTCTTT. Translating it yields CASSRGNTEAFF.

This clone was counted a few times. The chain employs TRBV7-8 and TRBJ1-5; the match to TRBD1 covers 8 bases. This CDR3 spans 15 amino acids. Losses at the gene ends were 5 bases for V and 5 bases for J; bases not matched to a gene: 8. Germline assignment: CDR1 SGHVS and CDR2 FQNEAQ. CDR3 sequence: CASSPKTGEDQPQHF. The CDR3, as DNA: TGTGCCAGCAGCCCTAAGACAGGGGAAGATCAGCCCCAGCATTTT. Combining the CDR3 with reference TRBV7-8 and TRBJ1-5 gives the whole variable domain GAGVSQSPRYKVAKRGQDVALRCDPISGHVSLFWYQQALGQGPEFLTYFQNEAQLDKSGLPSDRFFAERPEGSVSTLKIQRTQQEDSAVYLCASSPKTGEDQPQHFGDGTRLSIL.

The rearrangement links TRBV29-1 to TRBJ2-7; TRBD1 might be the D (7 bases). This CDR3 is built from 13 residues. CDR1 SQVTM and CDR2 ANQGSEA come from the germline V gene. Deletions cut 7 bases from V and 7 bases from J, with 20 bases between. The CDR3 is CSAGGGSVKEQYF. The CDR3 bases are TGCAGCGCCGGAGGGGGCTCGGTTAAGGAGCAGTACTTC.

This sequence joins TRBV25-1 and TRBJ1-1; D is perhaps TRBD1 (6 bases). Germline lookup yields CDR1 MGHDK and CDR2 SYGVNS. V shed 3 bases and J shed 5 bases, with 16 bases lying between them. This CDR3 has 15 residues. The CDR3 DNA follows: TGTGCCAGCAGTGACCCTCAGGGGAAGGGAACTGAAGCTTTCTTT. It translates to CASSDPQGKGTEAFF.

Only a few counts were recorded for this clone. The chain is built from TRBV5-1 and TRBJ1-1; D gene uncertain. The CDR3 has 13 amino acids. The germline V gene encodes CDR1 SGHRS and CDR2 YFSETQ. With 0 bases removed from V and 3 bases from J, the gap between germline ends came to 6 bases. The CDR3 here is CASSLAPDTEAFF. The CDR3 DNA sequence: TGCGCCAGCAGCTTGGCTCCCGACACTGAAGCTTTCTTT.

The chain couples TRBV4-1 to TRBJ2-7; the match to TRBD1 covers 11 bases. The CDR3 runs to 15 residues. Germline V lookup: CDR1 MGHRA, CDR2 YSYEKL. J was trimmed by 3 bases and V by 1 base; bases with no gene match: 2. The CDR3 is CASSQAGTGGYEQYF. CDR3 coding DNA: TGCGCCAGCAGCCAAGCCGGGACAGGGGGCTACGAGCAGTACTTC.

The chain has TRBV6-1 and TRBJ1-1; D ambiguous. Germline lookup yields CDR1 MNHNS and CDR2 SASEGT. The V end lost 6 bases, the J end lost 9 bases, and 8 bases lay between the germline ends. The CDR3 is 10 residues long. The CDR3 loop reads CASREIQAFF. The CDR3 DNA reads TGTGCCAGCAGAGAAATTCAAGCTTTCTTT.

This clone came up a few times. The chain links TRBV28 to TRBJ2-7; D might be TRBD1 (6 bases). Germline V gene sequence: CDR1 MDHEN, CDR2 SYDVKM. The CDR3 length is 15 residues. Trimming cost V 6 bases and J 4 bases, with 19 bases left between them. The DNA of the CDR3 is TGTGCCAGCAGCTCCCGATACACAGGGAGTTACGAGCAGTACTTC. This gives the protein CASSSRYTGSYEQYF. Supplemented by reference TRBV28 and TRBJ2-7, the full variable domain reads DVKVTQSSRYLVKRTGEKVFLECVQDMDHENMFWYRQDPGLGLRLIYFSYDVKMKEKGDIPEGYSVSREKKERFSLILESASTNQTSMYLCASSSRYTGSYEQYFGPGTRLTVT.

The chain couples TRBV4-1 to TRBJ2-3; D remains unclear. The V and J ends lost 0 bases and 1 base respectively, with 8 bases between them. In germline, CDR1 is MGHRA, CDR2 YSYEKL. The length of the CDR3 is 15 residues. The CDR3 nucleotides read TGCGCCAGCAGCCAAGAAGGTGTGGGCACAGATACGCAGTATTTT. Its protein product is CASSQEGVGTDTQYF.

This clone turned up a few times. V is TRBV5-1 and J is TRBJ1-1; the D gene is possibly TRBD1 (6 bases). Trimming cost V 2 bases and J 0 bases, with 20 bases left between them. The CDR3 is made up of 18 amino acids. Germline V lookup: CDR1 SGHRS, CDR2 YFSETQ. CDR3 residues: CASSFSVFQTGLNTEAFF. The CDR3 coding sequence is TGCGCCAGCAGCTTTTCCGTTTTCCAGACAGGCCTGAACACTGAAGCTTTCTTT.

CDR3 residues: CSFRGGPTNYGYTF. CDR3 nucleotide sequence: TGCAGCTTCAGGGGCGGCCCCACTAACTATGGCTACACCTTC. The rearrangement uses TRBV29-1 and TRBJ1-2; maybe TRBD1 (6 bases). V lost 8 bases and J 0 bases, leaving 16 bases between the germline ends. This CDR3 comprises 14 residues. Germline V gene data show CDR1 as SQVTM and CDR2 as ANQGSEA.

The J gene is TRBJ2-2, the V gene TRBV19, with D possibly TRBD2 on 5 matching bases. This CDR3 is built from 13 residues. With 1 base removed from V and 8 bases from J, the gap between germline ends came to 8 bases. Germline V gene sequence: CDR1 LNHDA, CDR2 SQIVND (reference sequence). For the CDR3, the DNA is TGTGCCAGTAGTATAGGCCGGACTGGGGAGCTGTTTTTT. The encoded protein is CASSIGRTGELFF.

The rearrangement links TRBV5-6 to TRBJ1-2; D is possibly TRBD1 (5 bases). The V and J ends lost 4 bases and 5 bases respectively, with 21 bases between them. The germline CDR1 and CDR2 sequences are SGHDT and YYEEEE. CDR3 length: 16 amino acids. CDR3 in amino acids: CASSPGEVSPDYGYTF. Written as DNA, the CDR3 is TGTGCCAGCAGCCCGGGGGAGGTCTCCCCGGATTATGGCTACACCTTC.

The gene calls are TRBV6-5 and TRBJ2-1, with a possible D match to TRBD2 (6 bases). The CDR3 spans 15 residues. CDR1 is MNHEY and CDR2 is SVGAGI in the germline V gene. Trimming took off 4 bases at V and 2 bases at J, with 12 bases between the two ends. The CDR3 DNA reads TGTGCCAGCAGTTGGGACGGGGGAACCTACAATGAGCAGTTCTTC. Protein: CASSWDGGTYNEQFF.